The T cell receptor beta chain described here comes from a study of T cell changes during pregnancy in multiple sclerosis. CDR3 length: 13 residues. V lost 8 bases and J 0 bases, leaving 11 bases between the germline ends. Germline CDR1 is ENHRY and CDR2 is SYGVKD. The method was immunoSEQ multiplex PCR; TCRdb's version includes in-frame clones alone and lacks a portion of them. The repertoire has approximately 69,000 clones, over 75% of them found once; the top ten carry roughly 0.29%. The V and J genes are TRBV10-3 and TRBJ2-7; TRBD1 might be the D (6 bases). Sequenced material: CD4+ T cells from peripheral blood mononuclear cells, taken in the third trimester of pregnancy. The TCR sequence derives from a female donor in good health, enrolled as a control in a pregnancy study. The chain's CDR3 is CAIQGQSSYEQYF. In DNA, the CDR3 is TGTGCCATCCAAGGACAGAGCTCCTACGAGCAGTACTTC.